These 32 T cell receptor beta chains came from one sample sequenced in a study of cytomegalovirus exposure and HLA in healthy donors. Profiling relied on immunoSEQ multiplex PCR, and the TCRdb table lists in-frame clones only, not all of them. The table records about 120,000 clones, 75% to 90% of them present only once. Sequencing was performed on PBMCs. These receptors all stem from a woman aged 18-35 years in good health and CMV-seronegative.

The rearrangement joins TRBV2 to TRBJ2-3; maybe TRBD2 (6 bases). Germline V lookup: CDR1 SNHLY, CDR2 FYNNEI. This CDR3 comprises 15 residues. V was cut by 1 base and J by 3 bases, with 11 bases left in between. The DNA of the CDR3 is TGTGCCAGCAGTGAAGTGGTAGGGAGGACAGATACGCAGTATTTT. It specifies CASSEVVGRTDTQYF.

This chain links TRBV10-3 with TRBJ2-1; 8 bases line up with TRBD2. This CDR3 has 16 amino acids. The germline CDR1 and CDR2 sequences are ENHRY and SYGVKD. J gave up 5 bases and V 4 bases, and 10 bases lay outside the gene matches. The DNA of the CDR3 is TGTGCCATCAGTGTCAAAAGCGGGGGCGGCCACAATGAGCAGTTCTTC. It specifies CAISVKSGGGHNEQFF.

This clone was observed once. The chain employs TRBV28 and TRBJ2-7; 9 positions match TRBD1. J was trimmed by 1 base and V by 10 bases; bases with no gene match: 5. The CDR3 is 13 residues long. Germline values: CDR1 MDHEN, CDR2 SYDVKM. The CDR3 DNA follows: TGTGCCACTTGGGGGACAGGGTCCTACGAGCAGTACTTC. Its translation: CATWGTGSYEQYF.

This rearrangement joins TRBV27 to TRBJ1-3; perhaps TRBD1 as D (5 bases). The V end lost 0 bases, the J end lost 1 base, and 10 bases lay between the germline ends. This CDR3 has 16 amino acids. CDR1 is MNHEY and CDR2 is SMNVEV in the germline V gene (reference sequence). The CDR3 DNA reads TGTGCCAGCAGTTTATCGGGACTTCTTTCTGGAAACACCATATATTTT. This gives the protein CASSLSGLLSGNTIYF.

This chain connects TRBV9 to TRBJ1-5, with 7 bases aligning to TRBD1. The CDR3 consists of 15 residues. Germline-derived CDR1 and CDR2 are SGDLS and YYNGEE. Trimming took 4 bases from V and 2 from J; bases not matched to a gene: 6. CDR3 protein: CASSTAGTGNQPQHF. The CDR3 nucleotides read TGTGCCAGCAGCACTGCCGGGACAGGCAATCAGCCCCAGCATTTT.

This chain connects TRBV18 to TRBJ1-1; D is possibly TRBD1 (6 bases). CDR1 KGHSH and CDR2 LQKENI come from the germline V gene. CDR3 size: 14 residues. The V and J ends lost 3 bases and 4 bases respectively, with 12 bases between them. Here the CDR3 DNA reads TGTGCCAGCTCACCTGAGTGGGGGCGCACTGAAGCTTTCTTT. Translating it yields CASSPEWGRTEAFF. The full variable domain, its missing parts supplied by reference TRBV18 and TRBJ1-1, is NAGVMQNPRHLVRRRGQEARLRCSPMKGHSHVYWYRQLPEEGLKFMVYLQKENIIDESGMPKERFSAEFPKEGPSILRIQQVVRGDSAAYFCASSPEWGRTEAFFGQGTRLTVV.

In its sample, this clone was seen once. V gene TRBV27 combines with J gene TRBJ1-1; TRBD1 is a possible D gene (6 bases). In germline, CDR1 is MNHEY, CDR2 SMNVEV (reference sequence). This CDR3 region has 13 residues. V lost 6 bases to trimming and J lost 0 bases, with 8 bases between them. CDR3 DNA: TGTGCCAGCAGGGACAGCATGAACACTGAAGCTTTCTTT. It is translated as CASRDSMNTEAFF.

The rearrangement uses TRBV7-3 and TRBJ1-6; 9 bases match TRBD1. This CDR3 has 14 amino acids. The V gene end was trimmed by 6 bases and the J gene end by 7 bases; junction bases not matched to a gene: 4. CDR1 is SGHTA and CDR2 is FQGTGA in the germline V gene. CDR3 in DNA: TGTGCCAGCAGGGAACAGGGGGCCAATTCACCCCTCCACTTT. Amino acid sequence: CASREQGANSPLHF.

This chain joins TRBV7-8 and TRBJ2-3, with 11 bases identical to TRBD1. Germline loops: CDR1 SGHVS, CDR2 FQNEAQ. V was clipped by 2 bases and J by 5 bases; unmatched bases: 3. CDR3 size: 15 residues. CDR3 nucleotides: TGTGCCAGCAGCTTAATCGGGACAGGGGGAGATACGCAGTATTTT. It yields the protein CASSLIGTGGDTQYF.

This chain links TRBV6-5 with TRBJ1-2, with D possibly TRBD1 on 5 matching bases. The germline V and J ends were trimmed by 4 bases and 4 bases, with 16 bases remaining between them. CDR3 length: 15 residues. Looked up from germline, CDR1 is MNHEY and CDR2 is SVGAGI. The CDR3 spells CASSSAGSSSYGYTF. The CDR3 coding sequence is TGTGCCAGCAGTTCCGCAGGGTCTTCCAGCTATGGCTACACCTTC.

This clone was seen only a few times. J is TRBJ1-6 and V is TRBV6-1; D is ambiguous. This CDR3 is built from 13 residues. The germline gives CDR1 MNHNS, CDR2 SASEGT. Deletions cut 0 bases from V and 7 bases from J, with 4 bases between. CDR3 residues: CASSEAENSPLHF. CDR3 coding DNA: TGTGCCAGCAGTGAAGCTGAGAATTCACCCCTCCACTTT.

The chain combines TRBV4-1 with TRBJ2-7; weak D call: TRBD1 (5 bases). Trimming removed 1 base at V and 1 base at J, with 8 bases between. Germline V gives CDR1 MGHRA, CDR2 YSYEKL. The CDR3 consists of 14 residues. This CDR3 is CASSQAGFSYEQYF. CDR3 DNA sequence: TGCGCCAGCAGCCAAGCAGGGTTTTCCTACGAGCAGTACTTC.

This chain links TRBV6-5 with TRBJ2-7; 8 bases are a match to TRBD1. The trim removed 6 bases at V and 4 bases at J, leaving 8 bases unmatched. In germline, CDR1 is MNHEY, CDR2 SVGAGI. The CDR3 is 14 amino acids. The CDR3 is CASSPSWDRYEQYF. CDR3 nucleotide sequence: TGTGCCAGCAGCCCTTCTTGGGACAGGTACGAGCAGTACTTC.

This clone was found once. The chain has TRBV6-5 and TRBJ1-1, with a tentative D call TRBD1 (6 bases). This CDR3 is 14 amino acids long. V lost 3 bases, J lost 7 bases, and 15 bases lay in between. Germline CDR1 is MNHEY and CDR2 is SVGAGI. The CDR3 spells CASSYSWGRGEAFF. CDR3 DNA: TGTGCCAGCAGTTATAGTTGGGGGCGAGGTGAAGCTTTCTTT.

The rearrangement links TRBV15 to TRBJ2-2, with TRBD1 matching over 8 bases. CDR1 LNHNV and CDR2 YYDKDF come from the germline V gene (reference sequence). The CDR3 consists of 13 residues. V shed 7 bases, J shed 4 bases, and the junction held 2 bases outside the gene matches. Here the CDR3 DNA reads TGTGCCACCAAACAGGGGGGCACCGGGGAGCTGTTTTTT. Protein sequence: CATKQGGTGELFF. Based on the CDR3 plus reference TRBV15 and TRBJ2-2, the full variable domain is DAMVIQNPRYQVTQFGKPVTLSCSQTLNHNVMYWYQQKSSQAPKLLFHYYDKDFNNEADTPDNFQSRRPNTSFCFLDIRSPGLGDTAMYLCATKQGGTGELFFGEGSRLTVL.

This chain links TRBV5-1 with TRBJ1-1; D might be TRBD1 (5 bases). The CDR3 loop spans 14 amino acids. Germline V lookup: CDR1 SGHRS, CDR2 YFSETQ. V gave up 2 bases and J gave up 1 base, with 9 bases separating them. The CDR3 sequence: CASSFGASNTEAFF. The CDR3 bases are TGCGCCAGCAGCTTTGGGGCCTCGAACACTGAAGCTTTCTTT.

The V call is TRBV5-5, the J call TRBJ1-2; TRBD1 might be the D (6 bases). V lost 4 bases to trimming and J lost 14 bases, with 24 bases between them. Germline V CDR1 and CDR2: SGHKS, YYEKEE (reference sequence). This CDR3 region has 14 residues. This CDR3 reads CASSVTTGTPPGTF. CDR3 nucleotides: TGTGCCAGCAGCGTAACGACCGGGACACCCCCGGGAACCTTC. The full variable domain, in which reference TRBV5-5 and TRBJ1-2 provide the parts outside the CDR3, is DAGVTQSPTHLIKTRGQQVTLRCSPISGHKSVSWYQQVLGQGPQFIFQYYEKEERGRGNFPDRFSARQFPNYSSELNVNALLLGDSALYLCASSVTTGTPPGTFGSGTRLTVV.

The V call is TRBV7-8, the J call TRBJ2-5; no clear D. CDR3 length: 14 amino acids. CDR1 SGHVS and CDR2 FQNEAQ come from the germline V gene. Deletions cut 5 bases from V and 2 bases from J, with 12 bases between. CDR3 sequence (DNA): TGTGCCAGCAGCCTACGGAGATCGCAAGAGACCCAGTACTTC. Translation gives CASSLRRSQETQYF.

CDR3 coding DNA: TGTGCCACCAGCCCCGACAGGGATAACACCGGGGAGCTGTTTTTT. Translating it yields CATSPDRDNTGELFF. The chain carries TRBV15 and TRBJ2-2, with 7 nucleotides matching TRBD1. Germline V gene data show CDR1 as LNHNV and CDR2 as YYDKDF (reference sequence). V was pared by 5 bases and J by 2 bases, with 5 bases of the junction left unmatched. The CDR3 is 15 residues long.

This clone was picked up a small number of times. The chain is built from TRBV5-1 and TRBJ1-1; D possibly corresponds to TRBD1 (5 bases). Germline values: CDR1 SGHRS, CDR2 YFSETQ. With 5 bases removed from V and 4 bases from J, the gap between germline ends came to 21 bases. The CDR3 covers 16 residues. The CDR3 DNA is TGCGCCAGCAGTCTTACGACGGGGGGAAGGAGCACTGAAGCTTTCTTT. It codes for CASSLTTGGRSTEAFF.

Comments on this clone: The sample contains more than one DNA sequence encoding this CDR3. J is TRBJ1-5 and V is TRBV6-1; possible D gene TRBD1, 5 bases. This CDR3 has 12 residues. Trimming pared 6 bases from V and 7 bases from J, leaving 10 bases between. CDR1 is MNHNS, CDR2 SASEGT, per germline. The CDR3 DNA reads as TGTGCCAGCAGCGGCGACAGCCAGCCCCAGCATTTT. Translated, it gives CASSGDSQPQHF.

The chain recombines TRBV4-1 with TRBJ1-2; D not resolved. This CDR3 spans 15 amino acids. The ends were cut back, 4 bases at V and 0 bases at J, with 12 bases in the middle. Germline V lookup: CDR1 MGHRA, CDR2 YSYEKL. The CDR3 DNA reads TGCGCCAGCAGCCTAGGTAGACTCTCTAACTATGGCTACACCTTC. Translation gives CASSLGRLSNYGYTF.

The rearrangement links TRBV5-6 to TRBJ2-1; 12 bases map to TRBD2. Germline loops: CDR1 SGHDT, CDR2 YYEEEE. The CDR3 spans 16 residues. Germline trimming cut 3 bases from V and 4 bases from J; bases unmatched to any gene: 5. CDR3 sequence reads: CASSWGLAGEYNEQFF. In DNA, the CDR3 is TGTGCCAGCAGCTGGGGACTAGCGGGTGAATACAATGAGCAGTTCTTC.

J is TRBJ1-2 and V is TRBV9; 11 positions match TRBD1. Germline CDR1 reads SGDLS; CDR2 reads YYNGEE. V was clipped by 4 bases and J by 4 bases; unmatched bases: 6. The CDR3 has 15 amino acids. The CDR3 is CASSPWTGGIYGYTF. In nucleotides, the CDR3 is TGTGCCAGCAGCCCCTGGACAGGGGGCATCTATGGCTACACCTTC.

The CDR3 here is CASSFRTGADEQYF. The DNA of the CDR3 is TGTGCCAGCAGTTTCAGGACAGGGGCCGACGAGCAGTACTTC. V and J are TRBV6-5 and TRBJ2-7, with 9 bases aligning to TRBD1. With V trimmed by 4 bases and J by 5 bases, 6 bases remained unmatched. The CDR3 runs to 14 residues. Germline V gives CDR1 MNHEY, CDR2 SVGAGI.

The chain uses TRBV6-5 and TRBJ1-1, with D maybe TRBD1 (5 bases). The CDR3 has 15 amino acids. V was pared by 11 bases and J by 4 bases, with 23 bases between. CDR1 and CDR2 (germline): MNHEY, SVGAGI. The CDR3: CASSRGGNKVTEAFF. The DNA of the CDR3 is TGTGCCTCTTCGCGTGGGGGGAATAAGGTCACTGAAGCTTTCTTT.

The chain carries TRBV9 and TRBJ1-1; D is unclear. V dropped 4 bases and J dropped 1 base, with 8 bases sitting between them. CDR3 length: 13 amino acids. From germline, CDR1 is SGDLS and CDR2 YYNGEE. The CDR3 DNA is TGTGCCAGCAGCCCGTCCCCGAACACTGAAGCTTTCTTT. This translates into CASSPSPNTEAFF.

The chain couples TRBV2 to TRBJ1-1; 7 positions match TRBD1. With V trimmed by 3 bases and J by 2 bases, 3 bases remained unmatched. The CDR3 is made up of 14 amino acids. The V gene's germline CDR1 is SNHLY and CDR2 FYNNEI. DNA for the CDR3: TGTGCCAGCAGTGATGGGACAGAAAACACTGAAGCTTTCTTT. Amino acid sequence: CASSDGTENTEAFF.

The chain carries TRBV5-1 and TRBJ2-2, with a weak D call TRBD1 (6 bases). Trimming took 4 bases from V and 7 from J, leaving 17 bases between them. Germline loops: CDR1 SGHRS, CDR2 YFSETQ. The CDR3 contains 15 residues. The CDR3 region has the DNA TGCGCCAGCAGCCACCGGGACATTGGGAGCGGGGAGCTGTTTTTT. As protein: CASSHRDIGSGELFF. The full variable domain, its missing parts supplied by reference TRBV5-1 and TRBJ2-2, is KAGVTQTPRYLIKTRGQQVTLSCSPISGHRSVSWYQQTPGQGLQFLFEYFSETQRNKGNFPGRFSGRQFSNSRSEMNVSTLELGDSALYLCASSHRDIGSGELFFGEGSRLTVL.

V and J are TRBV5-1 and TRBJ2-3; no reliable D call. This CDR3 spans 14 amino acids. Germline V gene sequence: CDR1 SGHRS, CDR2 YFSETQ. V lost 0 bases and J 2 bases, leaving 7 bases between the germline ends. The CDR3 DNA reads as TGCGCCAGCAGCTTGGCGCAGATCACAGATACGCAGTATTTT. Protein sequence: CASSLAQITDTQYF.

V gene TRBV6-6 combines with J gene TRBJ2-7, with TRBD1 identical over 7 bases. Germline values: CDR1 MNHNY, CDR2 SVGAGI (reference sequence). Trimming at V came to 6 bases and at J to 3 bases, leaving 11 bases not matched to a gene. The CDR3 contains 15 residues. The CDR3 sequence: CASSLGQRIYYEQYF. CDR3 bases: TGTGCCAGCAGCCTGGGACAGCGAATATACTACGAGCAGTACTTC.

V gene TRBV5-1 combines with J gene TRBJ2-7, with D maybe TRBD1 (6 bases). Germline assignment: CDR1 SGHRS and CDR2 YFSETQ. The CDR3 is 17 residues long. Trimming cost V 0 bases and J 3 bases, with 19 bases left between them. The CDR3 region is CASSLDRVLPRGYEQYF. CDR3 bases: TGCGCCAGCAGCTTGGACAGGGTACTCCCAAGGGGCTACGAGCAGTACTTC. Looking up the rest from reference TRBV5-1 and TRBJ2-7 gives the full variable domain: KAGVTQTPRYLIKTRGQQVTLSCSPISGHRSVSWYQQTPGQGLQFLFEYFSETQRNKGNFPGRFSGRQFSNSRSEMNVSTLELGDSALYLCASSLDRVLPRGYEQYFGPGTRLTVT.